Here is one T cell receptor beta chain with its context. CDR1 is SGDLS, CDR2 YYNGEE, per germline. V lost 3 bases and J lost 0, with 7 bases in between. The CDR3 is 14 residues long. The sample is drawn from a study of blood T cell repertoires in COVID-19. Enrollees, roughly 18 to 95 years old, lived in some 24 US areas. Allocation to cohorts depended on clinical history reported by the participants. Authors' processing steps: By means of reference gene primer amplification, nucleated cell counts were estimated. Here immunoSEQ multiplex PCR was the method, and the copy in TCRdb shows in-frame clones only, minus some. The D gene and trimming were derived from the DNA, and the V and J assignments and clone size from that table. Of some 300,000 clones listed, just under 90% were seen once; the top ten hold 2.5% to 3.5%.

The genes are TRBV9 and TRBJ1-3; D not certain. Sequencing used PBMCs or T cells enriched from blood (not recorded which). The TCR sequence derives from a woman between 50 and 59 years old who had been exposed to COVID-19. CDR3 protein: CASSGLNSGNTIYF. CDR3 sequence (DNA): TGTGCCAGCAGCGGTTTAAACTCTGGAAACACCATATATTTT.